The next 20 T cell receptor beta chains were all read from a single sample in a study of T cells in Graves' hyperthyroidism and ophthalmopathy. Researchers took RNA transcripts and amplified the TCR beta CDR3 regions from them. A set of HTBI primers served as the primers for a first-round RT-PCR of the TCR CDR3. TCRdb redid the calling of the multiplex PCR reads with MiXCR, one entry per CDR3 protein. The sample has around 390,000 distinct CDR3 sequences, more than 14% seen once. Source material: blood. The receptors stem from a woman aged 30 to 39 with Graves' ophthalmopathy.

The chain is built from TRBV20-1 and TRBJ2-1, with 11 bases identical to TRBD2. The germline V gene encodes CDR1 DFQATT and CDR2 SNEGSKA (reference sequence). V trimming: 0 bases; J trimming: 0 bases; junction bases outside the gene matches: 13. This CDR3 comprises 20 residues. CDR3 protein: CSARDWRNSGGVSSYNEQFF. The CDR3, as DNA: TGCAGTGCTAGAGATTGGCGGAATAGCGGGGGGGTAAGCTCCTACAATGAGCAGTTCTTC.

The table lists this clonotype with a few counts. CDR3 coding DNA: TGTGCCAGCAGCGGGTCGGTCGGGAAGGGGCATAATTATAATTCACCCCTCCACTTT. Translated, it gives CASSGSVGKGHNYNSPLHF. The J gene is TRBJ1-6, the V gene TRBV6-1, with D possibly being TRBD1 (5 bases). The CDR3 spans 19 residues. In germline, CDR1 is MNHNS, CDR2 SASEGT. V shed 6 bases and J shed 4 bases, with 25 bases lying between them.

The V and J genes are TRBV15 and TRBJ2-7, with D perhaps TRBD1 (6 bases). Germline V gives CDR1 LNHNV, CDR2 YYDKDF (reference sequence). The CDR3 is 18 residues long. V dropped 0 bases and J dropped 3 bases, with 21 bases sitting between them. CDR3 nucleotide sequence: TGTGCCACCAGCAGAGATCAAATTCGAGACAGGAGACTCTACGAGCAGTACTTC. Its protein product is CATSRDQIRDRRLYEQYF.

This clonotype was recorded at least ten times. The V gene is TRBV7-3, the J gene TRBJ1-2; D might be TRBD1 (5 bases). CDR3 length: 14 amino acids. Germline loops: CDR1 SGHTA, CDR2 FQGTGA. The V and J ends lost 5 bases and 3 bases respectively, with 13 bases between them. CDR3 in DNA: TGTGCCAGCAGCCCTACGGGCAGGGACTATGGCTACACCTTC. It is translated as CASSPTGRDYGYTF.

This clonotype was seen at least ten times. Here the CDR3 reads CASSFQALRHIEAFF. Here the CDR3 DNA reads TGTGCCAGCAGTTTTCAGGCCCTCCGGCACATTGAAGCTTTCTTT. The chain couples TRBV3-1 to TRBJ1-1; D not certain. CDR1 is LGHDT and CDR2 is YNNKEL in the germline V gene (reference sequence). The CDR3 is made up of 15 amino acids. V was pared by 6 bases and J by 7 bases, with 21 bases between.

With respect to this clonotype: The junction and the germline gene differ at one end; a read error may be behind it. This chain uses TRBV6-9 with TRBJ2-7; perhaps TRBD1 as D (6 bases). CDR3 size: 14 residues. Germline V CDR1 and CDR2: MNHGY, SVAAGI. CDR3 loop: CARSYTGISYEQYF. The CDR3 nucleotides are TGTGCCCGCAGTTATACAGGGATCTCCTACGAGCAGTACTTC.

In this sample, this clonotype turned up many times. The chain links TRBV20-1 to TRBJ1-3; weak D call: TRBD1 (5 bases). The V and J ends lost 2 bases and 1 base respectively, with 15 bases between them. The CDR3 sequence is 16 residues long. Germline CDR1 and CDR2: DFQATT and SNEGSKA (reference sequence). The chain's CDR3 is CSARRQTGGSGNTIYF. The CDR3, as DNA: TGCAGTGCTAGAAGGCAAACCGGGGGTTCTGGAAACACCATATATTTT.

The table lists this clonotype with many counts. The J gene is TRBJ2-5, the V gene TRBV6-1; maybe TRBD1 (6 bases). This CDR3 spans 14 amino acids. V shed 6 bases and J shed 2 bases, with 13 bases lying between them. Germline values: CDR1 MNHNS, CDR2 SASEGT. CDR3 in amino acids: CASSPGDNQETQYF. The CDR3, as DNA: TGTGCCAGCAGCCCCGGGGACAATCAAGAGACCCAGTACTTC.

This clonotype was recorded at least ten times. The chain recombines TRBV27 with TRBJ2-7; the D gene is possibly TRBD1 (7 bases). V lost 6 bases, J lost 3 bases, and 15 bases lay in between. Germline-derived CDR1 and CDR2 are MNHEY and SMNVEV (reference sequence). The CDR3 spans 14 residues. The CDR3 sequence: CASSLGQGGYEQYF. CDR3 bases: TGTGCCAGCAGCTTAGGGCAGGGGGGCTACGAGCAGTACTTC.

This clonotype was detected only a few times. This chain connects TRBV4-2 to TRBJ1-2, with a possible D match to TRBD1 (6 bases). Germline V lookup: CDR1 LGHNA, CDR2 YNFKEQ. Trimming shortened V by 0 bases and J by 8 bases, and 19 bases separated the two germline ends. The CDR3 extends over 16 amino acids. The CDR3 reads CASSQDIVPGAKGYTF. The CDR3 bases are TGTGCCAGCAGCCAAGATATAGTCCCAGGGGCGAAGGGCTACACCTTC.

This clonotype was detected only a few times. J is TRBJ1-4 and V is TRBV2; 11 bases fit TRBD1. The CDR3 consists of 15 residues. V dropped 4 bases and J dropped 7; count of bases not matched to a gene: 5. The germline V gene encodes CDR1 SNHLY and CDR2 FYNNEI. In DNA form, the CDR3 reads TGTGCCAGCAGTGTGGGGACAGGGGGGAGTGAAAAACTGTTTTTT. This sequence encodes CASSVGTGGSEKLFF.

The chain combines TRBV27 with TRBJ2-1, with 10 bases lining up with TRBD2. Germline values: CDR1 MNHEY, CDR2 SMNVEV (reference sequence). With V trimmed by 5 bases and J by 8 bases, 9 bases remained unmatched. CDR3 length equals 15 residues. This CDR3 reads CASSPELAGSYEQFF. The CDR3 DNA reads as TGTGCCAGCAGTCCCGAACTAGCGGGGTCATATGAGCAGTTCTTC.

CDR3 DNA sequence: TGCAGTGCTAGAGATTTCAAAACAGCTAATTCACCCCTCCACTTT. Protein sequence: CSARDFKTANSPLHF. The chain recombines TRBV20-1 with TRBJ1-6; D is unclear. The CDR3 is made up of 15 amino acids. Germline V lookup: CDR1 DFQATT, CDR2 SNEGSKA (reference sequence). V dropped 0 bases and J dropped 6 bases, with 12 bases sitting between them.

In its sample, this clonotype was seen many times. The rearrangement uses TRBV5-5 and TRBJ2-3; TRBD2 matches at 7 bases. Trimming removed 3 bases from V and 1 base from J; junction bases left unmatched: 14. Germline CDR1 reads SGHKS; CDR2 reads YYEKEE (reference sequence). The CDR3 contains 18 residues. As DNA, the CDR3 is TGTGCCAGCAGCTCGACAGCTAGCGGAGCTGCCGGCACAGATACGCAGTATTTT. It specifies CASSSTASGAAGTDTQYF. Based on the CDR3 plus reference TRBV5-5 and TRBJ2-3, the full variable domain is DAGVTQSPTHLIKTRGQQVTLRCSPISGHKSVSWYQQVLGQGPQFIFQYYEKEERGRGNFPDRFSARQFPNYSSELNVNALLLGDSALYLCASSSTASGAAGTDTQYFGPGTRLTVL.

The DNA for the CDR3 is TGTGCCAGTAGTATCCTGGCGGGGGGTCGGAATGAGCAGTTCTTC. Translating it yields CASSILAGGRNEQFF. The J gene is TRBJ2-1, the V gene TRBV19; 8 bases align to TRBD2. Germline assignment: CDR1 LNHDA and CDR2 SQIVND (reference sequence). Trimming cost V 3 bases and J 7 bases; bases outside gene matches: 8. The CDR3 spans 15 residues.

This clonotype was recorded at least ten times. The chain joins TRBV11-2 to TRBJ1-1; D might be TRBD1 (5 bases). CDR3 length: 16 amino acids. V dropped 4 bases and J dropped 1 base, with 16 bases sitting between them. Germline CDR1 is SGHAT and CDR2 is FQNNGV. The CDR3 here is CASSSRTGRGNTEAFF. CDR3 nucleotide sequence: TGTGCCAGCAGCTCTCGAACAGGACGGGGGAACACTGAAGCTTTCTTT.

In its sample, this clonotype was seen many times. The chain links TRBV6-1 to TRBJ1-5; D might be TRBD1 (5 bases). Trimming pared 1 base from V and 4 bases from J, leaving 11 bases between. The CDR3 is 15 residues long. The germline V gene encodes CDR1 MNHNS and CDR2 SASEGT. CDR3 amino acids: CASSEGLRGNQPQHF. The DNA for the CDR3 is TGTGCCAGCAGTGAAGGTCTTCGGGGGAATCAGCCCCAGCATTTT.

This clonotype was recorded many times. CDR3 protein: CATSRDGIDYEQYF. DNA of the CDR3: TGTGCCACCAGCAGAGATGGCATCGACTACGAGCAGTACTTC. The rearrangement links TRBV15 to TRBJ2-7; D unresolved. CDR1 and CDR2 (germline): LNHNV, YYDKDF (reference sequence). V gave up 0 bases and J gave up 3 bases, with 9 bases separating them. The CDR3 has 14 amino acids.

This clonotype was detected ten times or more. The chain has TRBV7-2 and TRBJ2-1; TRBD2 agrees at 8 bases. V lost 4 bases, J lost 1 base, and 3 bases stayed unmatched. Germline V lookup: CDR1 SGHTA, CDR2 FQGNSA. The CDR3 is 15 amino acids. CDR3 region: CASSYGGGSYNEQFF. The CDR3, as DNA: TGTGCCAGCAGCTACGGGGGGGGATCCTACAATGAGCAGTTCTTC.

This clonotype was picked up many times. The chain uses TRBV12-3 or TRBV12-4 and TRBJ2-7; D remains unclear. With 5 bases removed from V and 9 bases from J, the gap between germline ends came to 14 bases. This CDR3 region has 12 residues. The CDR3 protein is CASSLSRTLQYF. CDR3 DNA: TGTGCCAGCAGTCTCTCCAGGACCTTGCAGTACTTC.